A selection of T cell receptor beta chains follows, all from one sample in a study of immune evolution from preneoplasia to lung adenocarcinoma. Sequencing was performed with immunoSEQ multiplex PCR; in TCRdb, only in-frame clones are kept and a portion is missing. The sample lists about 21,000 clones, roughly 80% seen once, with roughly 5.5% in the top ten. The specimen was FFPE invasive lung adenocarcinoma tissue. The source is a person in their sixties with lung adenocarcinoma. CDR3s include the opening cysteine and the closing phenylalanine or tryptophan. Each record gives: V gene, J gene, D gene, clone size, CDR3 protein, CDR3 DNA. A D gene is named only where the DNA matches it firmly. Where a row states a size, it is once, few, many or the class of an expanded clone; other rows omit it.

TRBV5-6	TRBJ2-2	TRBD2	.	CASSLVASGIINTGELFF	TGTGCCAGCAGCTTGGTGGCTAGCGGAATTATAAACACCGGGGAGCTGTTTTTT
TRBV11-2	TRBJ2-7	TRBD2	.	CASSRDYRYEQYF	TGTGCCAGCAGTAGGGACTACCGCTACGAGCAGTACTTC
TRBV5-1	TRBJ2-1	TRBD1	medium-sized	CASSQGTGQQQFF	TGCGCCAGCAGCCAGGGGACAGGGCAGCAGCAGTTCTTC
TRBV11-2	TRBJ2-7	.	.	CASSLAGSYEQYF	TGTGCCAGCAGCTTAGCCGGCTCCTACGAGCAGTACTTC
TRBV7-9	TRBJ2-1	TRBD2	.	CASSSGTTEYNEQFF	TGTGCCAGCAGCTCCGGGACTACCGAGTACAATGAGCAGTTCTTC
TRBV19	TRBJ2-2	.	once	CASQKGQNTGELFF	TGTGCCAGTCAAAAGGGACAGAACACCGGGGAGCTGTTTTTT
TRBV27	TRBJ1-5	.	few	CASSRGPNQPQHF	TGTGCCAGCAGTCGGGGACCGAATCAGCCCCAGCATTTT
TRBV7-3	TRBJ2-5	.	few	CASSFSNQETQYF	TGTGCCAGCAGCTTCTCTAACCAAGAGACCCAGTACTTC
TRBV7-2	TRBJ2-7	.	.	CASSLFEMVYEQYF	TGTGCCAGCAGCTTATTTGAGATGGTTTACGAGCAGTACTTC
TRBV7-2	TRBJ2-5	TRBD2	few	CASSLGGLAGVGETQYF	TGTGCCAGCAGCTTGGGGGGACTAGCGGGAGTGGGGGAGACCCAGTACTTC
TRBV5-5	TRBJ1-4	.	.	CASSWRDYGEKLFF	TGTGCCAGCAGCTGGCGGGACTATGGGGAAAAACTGTTTTTT